This TCR beta chain stems from a study of cytomegalovirus exposure and HLA in healthy donors. Findings and caveats of the study: The study put 150 to 200 TCR beta chains on its list as cytomegalovirus-associated.

Remarks on this clone: Its antigen is unknown.

The PCR used 60 Vbeta and 13 Jbeta primers. The assay was immunoSEQ multiplex PCR, and TCRdb's table has in-frame clones only and misses some. The profile shows more than 80,000 clones, less than 70% of them singletons. There are 15 residues in the CDR3. Germline CDR1 is SGHRS and CDR2 is YFSETQ. The V segment lost 5 bases and the J segment 1 base; nucleotides outside the gene matches: 6. The chain carries TRBV5-1 and TRBJ2-3; 8 bases are a match to TRBD2. This receptor was obtained from a man between 45 and 60 years old in good health and CMV-seronegative. Sequenced input: PBMCs. The CDR3 DNA is TGCGCCAGCAGTCAACTAGCGGCTGGCACAGATACGCAGTATTTT. Amino acid sequence: CASSQLAAGTDTQYF.